One sample yielded the 21 T cell receptor beta chains listed below, sequenced in a study of blood T cell repertoires in COVID-19. Generated by immunoSEQ multiplex PCR, the TCRdb table keeps only in-frame clones and is missing some. Here the sample spans 120,000 or so clones, 88% being singletons. The sequenced sample consisted of peripheral blood. The source of these receptors is a human donor in a cohort sampled during active COVID-19.

The rearrangement links TRBV7-9 to TRBJ1-6, with a possible D match to TRBD1 (6 bases). The CDR3 runs to 16 residues. From germline, CDR1 is SEHNR and CDR2 FQNEAQ (reference sequence). V lost 4 bases, J lost 3 bases, and 13 bases lay in between. CDR3 nucleotide sequence: TGTGCCAGCAGCTCAATCCGGGACATCTATAATTCACCCCTCCACTTT. This encodes CASSSIRDIYNSPLHF.

V usage is TRBV9 and J usage is TRBJ1-6; 8 nucleotides match TRBD1. The CDR3 runs to 14 residues. Germline lookup yields CDR1 SGDLS and CDR2 YYNGEE. Germline trimming cut 2 bases from V and 5 bases from J; bases unmatched to any gene: 0. The CDR3 spells CASSVTGDNSPLHF. CDR3 nucleotides: TGTGCCAGCAGCGTGACAGGGGATAATTCACCCCTCCACTTT. Filled out from reference TRBV9 and TRBJ1-6, the complete variable domain reads DSGVTQTPKHLITATGQRVTLRCSPRSGDLSVYWYQQSLDQGLQFLIQYYNGEERAKGNILERFSAQQFPDLHSELNLSSLELGDSALYFCASSVTGDNSPLHFGNGTRLTVT.

This chain uses TRBV10-3 with TRBJ2-7; 9 bases are shared with TRBD1. The J segment lost 6 bases and the V segment lost 6 bases, leaving 9 bases of the junction unmatched. CDR1 ENHRY and CDR2 SYGVKD come from the germline V gene. CDR3 length: 14 residues. Here the CDR3 reads CAIRQPGQGREQYF. Here the CDR3 DNA reads TGTGCCATCAGACAACCGGGACAGGGTCGCGAGCAGTACTTC.

The V and J genes are TRBV7-4 and TRBJ2-7; TRBD2 aligns across 10 bases. This CDR3 has 21 amino acids. CDR1 and CDR2 from the germline V gene are SGHVT and SQSDAQ. With V trimmed by 2 bases and J by 2 bases, 21 bases remained unmatched. CDR3 region: CASSLRGGTSSGTSATYEQYF. In DNA, the CDR3 is TGTGCCAGCAGCTTACGGGGGGGTACCTCTTCCGGGACTAGCGCTACCTACGAGCAGTACTTC.

The chain uses TRBV4-1 and TRBJ2-4, with 10 bases identical to TRBD1. CDR3 size: 17 residues. V shed 0 bases and J 2 bases; nucleotides not matched to a gene: 4. Germline-derived CDR1 and CDR2 are MGHRA and YSYEKL. Here the CDR3 reads CASSQEGTGVTKNIQYF. The DNA of the CDR3 is TGCGCCAGCAGCCAAGAGGGGACAGGGGTAACCAAAAACATTCAGTACTTC.

The chain couples TRBV19 to TRBJ1-2; 8 nucleotides match TRBD1. The CDR3 is 12 residues long. The germline V gene encodes CDR1 LNHDA and CDR2 SQIVND (reference sequence). The J segment lost 9 bases and the V segment lost 6 bases, leaving 6 bases of the junction unmatched. CDR3 loop: CASSTGGVSYTF. Here the CDR3 DNA reads TGTGCCAGTAGCACAGGGGGTGTTAGCTACACCTTC.

The chain employs TRBV7-9 and TRBJ1-6; TRBD1 is a possible D gene (5 bases). The CDR3 contains 14 residues. V lost 1 base to trimming and J lost 5 bases, with 6 bases between them. CDR1 and CDR2 (germline): SEHNR, FQNEAQ (reference sequence). This chain's CDR3 is CASSLEGDNSPLHF. DNA of the CDR3: TGTGCCAGCAGCTTAGAAGGGGATAATTCACCCCTCCACTTT.

This chain connects TRBV10-1 to TRBJ2-1; D may be TRBD2 (5 bases). The CDR3 totals 15 residues. V lost 3 bases and J 0 bases, leaving 9 bases between the germline ends. The germline V gene encodes CDR1 WNHNN and CDR2 SYGVQD (reference sequence). The CDR3 nucleotides read TGCGCCAGCAGTGAAGGTAGCGTCTCCTACAATGAGCAGTTCTTC. Its translation is CASSEGSVSYNEQFF.

This chain connects TRBV30 to TRBJ1-5; 8 positions agree with TRBD1. Trimming took 2 bases from V and 2 from J; bases not matched to a gene: 5. This CDR3 comprises 15 residues. Per the germline V gene, CDR1 is GTSNPN and CDR2 is SVGIG (reference sequence). This CDR3 reads CAWSTTGDRNQPQHF. CDR3 nucleotides: TGTGCCTGGAGTACGACAGGGGACCGCAATCAGCCCCAGCATTTT.

The V and J genes are TRBV19 and TRBJ2-7; TRBD1 matches 8 bases. With V trimmed by 6 bases and J by 4 bases, 8 bases remained unmatched. The germline gives CDR1 LNHDA, CDR2 SQIVND (reference sequence). This CDR3 spans 14 amino acids. The CDR3 DNA reads as TGTGCCAGTAGCCGACCAGGGGGCTTGTACGAGCAGTACTTC. This sequence encodes CASSRPGGLYEQYF.

V gene TRBV19 combines with J gene TRBJ2-1; D call uncertain. This CDR3 has 14 amino acids. V lost 5 bases to trimming and J lost 0 bases, with 8 bases between them. The germline V gene encodes CDR1 LNHDA and CDR2 SQIVND (reference sequence). This chain's CDR3 is CASSGVNSYNEQFF. The CDR3 nucleotides read TGTGCCAGTAGTGGAGTTAACTCCTACAATGAGCAGTTCTTC.

The rearrangement joins TRBV6-5 to TRBJ2-5, with a possible D match to TRBD2 (5 bases). The length of the CDR3 is 14 residues. Looked up from germline, CDR1 is MNHEY and CDR2 is SVGAGI. Trimming took off 2 bases at V and 5 bases at J, with 12 bases between the two ends. The CDR3 nucleotides read TGTGCCAGCAGTTACGGAGGTCCCCGGGAGACCCAGTACTTC. It codes for CASSYGGPRETQYF.

The chain links TRBV2 to TRBJ1-2; 7 positions agree with TRBD1. V shed 6 bases and J 4 bases; nucleotides not matched to a gene: 8. This CDR3 has 14 amino acids. Germline V gene data show CDR1 as SNHLY and CDR2 as FYNNEI. The CDR3 DNA follows: TGTGCCAGCAGAGCCGACAGGGCCATCTATGGCTACACCTTC. As protein: CASRADRAIYGYTF.

The rearrangement joins TRBV9 to TRBJ1-5; 8 bases agree with TRBD1. CDR1 is SGDLS and CDR2 is YYNGEE in the germline V gene. V shed 4 bases and J 6 bases; nucleotides not matched to a gene: 9. This CDR3 is built from 15 residues. CDR3 nucleotides: TGTGCCAGCAGCTTCGGACAGGGTGGCGGTCAGCCCCAGCATTTT. Protein: CASSFGQGGGQPQHF. Full variable domain (outside the CDR3, taken from reference TRBV9 and TRBJ1-5): DSGVTQTPKHLITATGQRVTLRCSPRSGDLSVYWYQQSLDQGLQFLIQYYNGEERAKGNILERFSAQQFPDLHSELNLSSLELGDSALYFCASSFGQGGGQPQHFGDGTRLSIL.

This rearrangement joins TRBV5-1 to TRBJ1-1; TRBD1 might be the D (6 bases). The CDR3 is 15 amino acids. Germline V gives CDR1 SGHRS, CDR2 YFSETQ. Trimming took 3 bases from V and 6 from J, leaving 18 bases between them. CDR3: CASSSKQGNVAEAFF. The CDR3 bases are TGCGCCAGCAGCTCCAAACAGGGCAATGTAGCTGAAGCTTTCTTT.

The V and J genes are TRBV6-4 and TRBJ2-1; D is unclear. Trimming removed 5 bases from V and 6 bases from J, with 11 bases in between. This CDR3 spans 13 amino acids. CDR1 is MRHNA and CDR2 is SNTAGT in the germline V gene. In DNA, the CDR3 is TGTGCCAGCAGTCCCCGTGGGCCCAATGAGCAGTTCTTC. Translation: CASSPRGPNEQFF.

The chain combines TRBV6-5 with TRBJ2-2, with a weak D call TRBD2 (5 bases). The CDR3 has 14 amino acids. From germline, CDR1 is MNHEY and CDR2 SVGAGI. V lost 6 bases and J lost 1, with 9 bases in between. CDR3 DNA sequence: TGTGCCAGCAGGCGAGCGGAGAACACCGGGGAGCTGTTTTTT. Translated, it gives CASRRAENTGELFF.

This chain connects TRBV5-4 to TRBJ2-5, with TRBD2 identical over 10 bases. The trim removed 0 bases at V and 2 bases at J, leaving 4 bases unmatched. CDR3 length equals 16 residues. Germline V gives CDR1 SGHNT, CDR2 YYREEE (reference sequence). The CDR3 nucleotides read TGTGCCAGCAGCTTGGGTCTAGCGGGGGAGCAAGAGACCCAGTACTTC. This sequence encodes CASSLGLAGEQETQYF.

V gene TRBV4-2 combines with J gene TRBJ1-3; D not certain. Between the trimmed V and J ends, which lost 0 bases and 1 base, there was a span of 10 bases. CDR1 is LGHNA, CDR2 YNFKEQ, per germline. The CDR3 covers 16 residues. The CDR3 DNA follows: TGTGCCAGCAGCCAAGAGTTGTTTTTATCTGGAAACACCATATATTTT. Protein: CASSQELFLSGNTIYF.

V usage is TRBV28 and J usage is TRBJ2-7; the match to TRBD1 covers 10 bases. CDR1 is MDHEN and CDR2 is SYDVKM in the germline V gene. The CDR3 covers 15 residues. Trimming at V came to 6 bases and at J to 1 base, leaving 6 bases not matched to a gene. CDR3 in amino acids: CASRDPGQGSYEQYF. CDR3 bases: TGTGCCAGCAGGGACCCGGGACAGGGGTCCTACGAGCAGTACTTC.

The V and J genes are TRBV6-5 and TRBJ2-7; D may be TRBD2 (6 bases). This CDR3 contains 14 residues. Germline CDR1 is MNHEY and CDR2 is SVGAGI. Trimming took 7 bases from V and 5 from J, leaving 18 bases between them. The CDR3 spells CASMGGGAADEQYF. CDR3 DNA: TGTGCCAGCATGGGAGGTGGGGCCGCAGACGAGCAGTACTTC.